The next 32 T cell receptor beta chains were all read from a single sample in a study of T cells in Graves' hyperthyroidism and ophthalmopathy. Using RNA transcripts as the source, TCR beta CDR3 regions were amplified. When the TCR CDR3 underwent first-round RT-PCR, the HTBI primer set was used. TCRdb processed the multiplex PCR reads anew with MiXCR; each CDR3 protein has one entry. The sample contains approximately 600,000 distinct CDR3 sequences, around 20% of which appear only once. Sequenced sample: blood. The receptors here all came from a man aged 25 to 45 with Graves' ophthalmopathy.

At least ten counts were recorded for this clonotype. V gene TRBV11-2 combines with J gene TRBJ2-1, with D maybe TRBD2 (5 bases). Between the trimmed V and J ends, which lost 7 bases and 5 bases, there was a span of 6 bases. The CDR3 totals 11 residues. CDR1 is SGHAT and CDR2 is FQNNGV in the germline V gene. In DNA, the CDR3 is TGTGCCAGCATGAGGGACAATGAGCAGTTCTTC. As protein: CASMRDNEQFF. The full variable domain, with the rest looked up from reference TRBV11-2 and TRBJ2-1, is EAGVAQSPRYKIIEKRQSVAFWCNPISGHATLYWYQQILGQGPKLLIQFQNNGVVDDSQLPKDRFSAERLKGVDSTLKIQPAKLEDSAVYLCASMRDNEQFFGPGTRLTVL.

The chain joins TRBV28 to TRBJ2-7; D not certain. Per the germline V gene, CDR1 is MDHEN and CDR2 is SYDVKM. V was pared by 7 bases and J by 9 bases, with 13 bases between. This CDR3 is built from 11 residues. The CDR3 protein is CASTLGSGQYF. DNA for the CDR3: TGTGCCAGCACCCTGGGTTCTGGGCAGTACTTC.

This clonotype was counted a few times. The chain has TRBV6-1 and TRBJ2-7; D not resolved. In germline, CDR1 is MNHNS, CDR2 SASEGT. V shed 2 bases and J shed 2 bases, with 4 bases lying between them. There are 12 residues in the CDR3. CDR3 coding DNA: TGTGCCAGCAGTGAAAGGCCCTACGAGCAGTACTTC. This sequence encodes CASSERPYEQYF.

A few counts support this clonotype. This chain links TRBV7-9 with TRBJ2-7; 8 nucleotides line up with TRBD2. The germline gives CDR1 SEHNR, CDR2 FQNEAQ (reference sequence). This CDR3 contains 17 residues. V shed 2 bases and J 6 bases; nucleotides not matched to a gene: 15. For the CDR3, the DNA is TGTGCCAGCAGCTTATACTCGGGAGGGCTAACGGGCGGCGAGCAGTACTTC. As protein: CASSLYSGGLTGGEQYF.

This clonotype was recorded a few times. This chain joins TRBV30 and TRBJ1-5, with D perhaps TRBD1 (5 bases). V lost 0 bases to trimming and J lost 1 base, with 13 bases between them. CDR1 and CDR2 (germline): GTSNPN, SVGIG (reference sequence). CDR3 size: 16 residues. CDR3 sequence: CAWSVAGKGSNQPQHF. CDR3 nucleotides: TGTGCCTGGAGTGTCGCAGGCAAGGGGAGCAATCAGCCCCAGCATTTT.

In its sample, this clonotype was seen a few times. The DNA of the CDR3 is TGCGCCAGCAGCCAAGATGGTCACGGAGACTACGAGCAGTACTTC. Its translation: CASSQDGHGDYEQYF. The chain has TRBV4-1 and TRBJ2-7; D gene ambiguous. This CDR3 comprises 15 residues. Germline CDR1 is MGHRA and CDR2 is YSYEKL. V shed 0 bases and J shed 3 bases, with 12 bases lying between them.

The chain recombines TRBV30 with TRBJ2-7; the D gene is possibly TRBD1 (5 bases). The CDR3 runs to 14 residues. Looked up from germline, CDR1 is GTSNPN and CDR2 is SVGIG (reference sequence). Trimming removed 3 bases at V and 6 bases at J, with 18 bases between. In nucleotides, the CDR3 is TGTGCCTGGAGCCCTACCTTCACAGGACCCGAGCAGTACTTC. Translation gives CAWSPTFTGPEQYF.

This clonotype was recorded at least ten times. The chain combines TRBV12-3 or TRBV12-4 with TRBJ1-2; D remains ambiguous. V lost 6 bases and J lost 4, with 15 bases in between. This CDR3 has 14 residues. CDR3 sequence (DNA): TGTGCCAGCAGCCCCGGACGGGGAGTCTATGGCTACACCTTC. This codes for CASSPGRGVYGYTF.

V and J are TRBV20-1 and TRBJ2-5; 15 bases are shared with TRBD2. J lost 2 bases, V lost 3 bases, and 7 bases had no gene match. CDR1 is DFQATT, CDR2 SNEGSKA, per germline (reference sequence). This CDR3 comprises 17 residues. This CDR3 reads CSARGLAGGYLQETQYF. The DNA for the CDR3 is TGCAGTGCTAGGGGACTAGCGGGAGGCTACCTACAAGAGACCCAGTACTTC.

The gene calls are TRBV20-1 and TRBJ2-6, with D uncertain. V lost 2 bases and J 4 bases, leaving 9 bases between the germline ends. This CDR3 has 14 amino acids. CDR1 and CDR2 (germline): DFQATT, SNEGSKA (reference sequence). The CDR3 reads CSARLPQGANVLTF. CDR3 nucleotides: TGCAGTGCTAGATTGCCGCAGGGGGCCAACGTCCTGACTTTC.

This clonotype appeared many times. The V and J genes are TRBV2 and TRBJ2-7, with D unclear. The CDR3 consists of 13 residues. In germline, CDR1 is SNHLY, CDR2 FYNNEI. Trimming shortened V by 6 bases and J by 4 bases, and 13 bases separated the two germline ends. CDR3 DNA sequence: TGTGCCAGCAGGAAGGGCGGAGAATACGAGCAGTACTTC. Translation: CASRKGGEYEQYF.

This clonotype came up many times. V usage is TRBV11-2 and J usage is TRBJ2-7, with D unresolved. Looked up from germline, CDR1 is SGHAT and CDR2 is FQNNGV. Trimming shortened V by 0 bases and J by 6 bases, and 12 bases separated the two germline ends. CDR3 size: 14 residues. Written as DNA, the CDR3 is TGTGCCAGCAGCTTAGAGGGGTTAGAAAGCGAGCAGTACTTC. Translation: CASSLEGLESEQYF.

This clonotype was counted ten times or more. The chain recombines TRBV2 with TRBJ2-7; 14 bases are shared with TRBD2. CDR3 length: 17 amino acids. Germline trimming cut 6 bases from V and 1 base from J; bases unmatched to any gene: 8. Germline-derived CDR1 and CDR2 are SNHLY and FYNNEI. The CDR3 is CASRAGTSGSQSYEQYF. The CDR3 DNA sequence: TGTGCCAGCAGAGCCGGGACTAGCGGGAGTCAATCCTACGAGCAGTACTTC.

The chain couples TRBV7-3 to TRBJ2-2; the D gene is possibly TRBD2 (6 bases). The V end lost 4 bases, the J end lost 5 bases, and 14 bases lay between the germline ends. The CDR3 consists of 15 residues. CDR1 is SGHTA, CDR2 FQGTGA, per germline. The DNA of the CDR3 is TGTGCCAGCAGCTCCCAACCCGGGAGAACCGGGGAGCTGTTTTTT. It is translated as CASSSQPGRTGELFF.

This rearrangement joins TRBV28 to TRBJ1-2; D unclear. CDR3 length: 15 amino acids. V lost 7 bases and J 0 bases, leaving 15 bases between the germline ends. Germline assignment: CDR1 MDHEN and CDR2 SYDVKM. CDR3 in amino acids: CASTLPGATNYGYTF. The CDR3 DNA sequence: TGTGCCAGCACCCTCCCGGGCGCCACTAACTATGGCTACACCTTC.

The chain links TRBV27 to TRBJ2-1, with D uncertain. The CDR3 has 16 residues. Germline V CDR1 and CDR2: MNHEY, SMNVEV (reference sequence). Trimming shortened V by 4 bases and J by 5 bases, and 18 bases separated the two germline ends. The CDR3 reads CASSSTWRRTNNEQFF. CDR3 DNA: TGTGCCAGCAGTTCGACTTGGAGACGCACCAACAATGAGCAGTTCTTC.

The DNA of the CDR3 is TGTGCCAGTGCGGCGGGAACCCAAGAGACCCAGTACTTC. Translating gives CASAAGTQETQYF. V usage is TRBV19 and J usage is TRBJ2-5; D is possibly TRBD2 (6 bases). The CDR3 is 13 amino acids. Germline V lookup: CDR1 LNHDA, CDR2 SQIVND (reference sequence). V dropped 8 bases and J dropped 1 base, with 11 bases sitting between them.

This clonotype has a count of ten or more. The chain is built from TRBV30 and TRBJ1-1; D ambiguous. Germline V gene lookup returns CDR1 GTSNPN and CDR2 SVGIG (reference sequence). The CDR3 loop spans 15 amino acids. Trimming shortened V by 0 bases and J by 2 bases, and 13 bases separated the two germline ends. In DNA form, the CDR3 reads TGTGCCTGGAGTGTACTGAACGCCTATAACACTGAAGCTTTCTTT. Protein: CAWSVLNAYNTEAFF.

The V and J genes are TRBV7-9 and TRBJ2-1; D might be TRBD2 (6 bases). The CDR3 is 14 amino acids. Between the trimmed V and J ends, which lost 5 bases and 5 bases, there was a span of 13 bases. Per the germline V gene, CDR1 is SEHNR and CDR2 is FQNEAQ (reference sequence). CDR3 region: CASSPRDFHNEQFF. The CDR3 DNA follows: TGTGCCAGCAGCCCCCGGGACTTTCACAATGAGCAGTTCTTC.

The chain links TRBV7-9 to TRBJ1-2; D remains ambiguous. CDR3 length: 16 residues. V gave up 1 base and J gave up 8 bases, with 20 bases separating them. Germline V lookup: CDR1 SEHNR, CDR2 FQNEAQ (reference sequence). DNA of the CDR3: TGTGCCAGCAGCTTAGAACTGTCGCAGTCAAGCTACGGCTACACCTTC. It encodes CASSLELSQSSYGYTF.

The chain uses TRBV24-1 and TRBJ2-3; 9 nucleotides align to TRBD1. The CDR3 is 17 residues long. The V and J ends lost 4 bases and 3 bases, in that order; junction bases with no gene match: 10. Per germline, CDR1 KGHDR and CDR2 SFDVKD. In DNA form, the CDR3 reads TGTGCCACCAGTGAGCCTGGGACAGGGACCGGTACAGATACGCAGTATTTT. Its translation: CATSEPGTGTGTDTQYF.

This clonotype was seen only a few times. The rearrangement links TRBV5-1 to TRBJ2-3; TRBD1 aligns across 8 bases. Germline trimming cut 5 bases from V and 2 bases from J; bases unmatched to any gene: 7. The CDR3 loop spans 15 amino acids. Germline CDR1 is SGHRS and CDR2 is YFSETQ. In DNA, the CDR3 is TGCGCCAGCAGATTGCAGGACAGGGACACAGATACGCAGTATTTT. Protein sequence: CASRLQDRDTDTQYF.

This clonotype was detected only a few times. This rearrangement joins TRBV10-3 to TRBJ1-2; no clear D gene. Per germline, CDR1 ENHRY and CDR2 SYGVKD. This CDR3 is 12 amino acids long. V was shortened by 0 bases and J by 6 bases, with 5 bases between the two germline ends. The CDR3 loop reads CAISESGHGYTF. The CDR3 DNA follows: TGTGCCATCAGTGAGTCGGGCCATGGCTACACCTTC.

The V gene is TRBV4-1, the J gene TRBJ2-2; possible D gene TRBD1, 6 bases. Germline V gene data show CDR1 as MGHRA and CDR2 as YSYEKL. V was cut by 1 base and J by 7 bases, with 10 bases left in between. The CDR3 is 14 residues long. As DNA, the CDR3 is TGCGCCAGCAGCCAAGTACAGGGATACGGGGAGCTGTTTTTT. Encoded protein: CASSQVQGYGELFF.

To note about this clonotype: A read error may produce the germline difference seen at one junction end. The chain has TRBV11-2 and TRBJ1-6; TRBD1 matches at 7 bases. The CDR3 runs 17 residues. Germline CDR1 SGHAT, CDR2 FQNNGV. In DNA form, the CDR3 reads TGTGCCAGCCGGGGAGGGGGCAGCAGCTCCAATAATTCACCCCTCCACTTT. As protein: CASRGGGSSSNNSPLHF.

This chain connects TRBV12-5 to TRBJ2-4; D gene ambiguous. The V end lost 3 bases, the J end lost 1 base, and 7 bases lay between the germline ends. The CDR3 is 14 residues long. The germline gives CDR1 LGHNT, CDR2 FRNRAP. The CDR3 protein is CASGLLRAKNIQYF. CDR3 DNA: TGTGCTAGTGGTTTACTCCGGGCCAAAAACATTCAGTACTTC.

The genes are TRBV19 and TRBJ2-7; possibly TRBD2 for D (6 bases). The CDR3 is 13 amino acids. Germline CDR1 and CDR2: LNHDA and SQIVND (reference sequence). Trimming removed 3 bases at V and 3 bases at J, with 9 bases between. CDR3 amino acids: CASSILSGYEQYF. The CDR3 nucleotides are TGTGCCAGTAGTATCCTTAGCGGCTACGAGCAGTACTTC.

The CDR3 sequence: CASSFTSAYSYEQYF. The CDR3, as DNA: TGTGCCAGCAGTTTTACTAGCGCCTACTCCTACGAGCAGTACTTC. This sequence joins TRBV27 and TRBJ2-7, with 7 bases identical to TRBD2. CDR3 length: 15 amino acids. V dropped 3 bases and J dropped 0; count of bases not matched to a gene: 5. CDR1 is MNHEY, CDR2 SMNVEV, per germline (reference sequence).

Only a few counts were recorded for this clonotype. The chain couples TRBV6-1 to TRBJ2-5; possible D gene TRBD1, 6 bases. V shed 6 bases and J shed 1 base, with 12 bases lying between them. This CDR3 has 14 residues. Looked up from germline, CDR1 is MNHNS and CDR2 is SASEGT. The CDR3 DNA sequence: TGTGCCAGCAGACACTACAGGGTCCAAGAGACCCAGTACTTC. Translated, it gives CASRHYRVQETQYF.

V usage is TRBV5-1 and J usage is TRBJ2-7, with TRBD2 matching 12 bases. V dropped 0 bases and J dropped 7; count of bases not matched to a gene: 8. Germline loops: CDR1 SGHRS, CDR2 YFSETQ. The CDR3 is 16 residues long. CDR3 region: CASSLGQLAGGAEQYF. CDR3 sequence (DNA): TGCGCCAGCAGCTTGGGTCAACTAGCGGGAGGCGCGGAGCAGTACTTC. Supplemented by reference TRBV5-1 and TRBJ2-7, the full variable domain reads KAGVTQTPRYLIKTRGQQVTLSCSPISGHRSVSWYQQTPGQGLQFLFEYFSETQRNKGNFPGRFSGRQFSNSRSEMNVSTLELGDSALYLCASSLGQLAGGAEQYFGPGTRLTVT.

This clonotype was seen many times. The V call is TRBV7-9, the J call TRBJ2-1; tentatively, D is TRBD2 (6 bases). In germline, CDR1 is SEHNR, CDR2 FQNEAQ (reference sequence). The CDR3 covers 13 residues. The V gene lost 9 bases and the J gene lost 9 bases, with 18 bases spanning the gap. In DNA form, the CDR3 reads TGTGCCAGGGGGGGAGTTGCGCTGGGTGAGCAGTTCTTC. Amino acid sequence: CARGGVALGEQFF.

This clonotype turned up a few times. The chain recombines TRBV18 with TRBJ2-1; 7 nucleotides match TRBD1. The CDR3 has 15 amino acids. J lost 5 bases, V lost 6 bases, and 10 bases had no gene match. The germline V gene encodes CDR1 KGHSH and CDR2 LQKENI. DNA of the CDR3: TGTGCCAGCTCCCCCCCCCGGGACAGAGACAATGAGCAGTTCTTC. As protein: CASSPPRDRDNEQFF.